Described below is a single T cell receptor (beta chain) sequence and its context. Its antigen remains unidentified. Naive CD8 cells lacked CD45RO, underwent positive selection for CCR7 and left out terminally differentiated effector memory CD45RA+ cells. This sample is part of a study of shared clonotypes between healthy human individuals. About the research overall: Donors were a couple of women and a few men aged 18 to 49.

Findings of the study overall: Limitation of the genetic and exposure-history diversity represented came from the few donors.

Across several immunoSEQ plates, the genomic DNA of each subset was split evenly. Data came from immunoSEQ multiplex PCR; TCRdb stores just in-frame clones and leaves some out. The sample contains about 2.2 million clones, roughly 91% of which appear only once. Germline assignment: CDR1 MDHEN and CDR2 SYDVKM. CDR3 length: 13 amino acids. Trimming took off 2 bases at V and 6 bases at J, with 8 bases between the two ends. The sample taken for sequencing was naive CD8+ T cells from PBMCs. The rearrangement links TRBV28 to TRBJ1-5; D remains unclear. This sequence was found in a man between 18 and 29 years old in good health. Some clones in this sample may be carry-over from other donors' samples. The CDR3 reads CASSLGYSQPQHF. The CDR3, as DNA: TGTGCCAGCAGTTTAGGGTATAGTCAGCCCCAGCATTTT.